The 3 T cell receptor beta chains below were found in one sample sequenced in a study of CD8+ T cells in alopecia areata. RNA was extracted and reverse transcribed into cDNA as the sequencing template. Sequencing was performed with immunoSEQ multiplex PCR; in TCRdb, only in-frame clones are kept and a portion is missing. Of about 200,000 clones detected, approximately 60% appear once; the ten largest clones hold approximately 3.4%. Sample treatment: oral pan-JAK inhibitor, 5-10 mg twice daily. This material consisted of CD4+ T cells sorted from blood, taken at week 4, from a patient treated with tofacitinib. The receptors originated from a human donor with alopecia areata.

This chain uses TRBV30 with TRBJ1-1, with D perhaps TRBD1 (5 bases). Germline V gene data show CDR1 as GTSNPN and CDR2 as SVGIG (reference sequence). The CDR3 is 15 residues long. Trimming removed 5 bases at V and 0 bases at J, with 16 bases between. CDR3 region: CAWVTRGFLNTEAFF. The CDR3 DNA is TGTGCCTGGGTGACTAGGGGTTTTTTGAACACTGAAGCTTTCTTT.

This clone has more than one count but fewer than ten. The chain combines TRBV29-1 with TRBJ2-5; perhaps TRBD2 as D (5 bases). The CDR3 is 11 residues long. V gave up 3 bases and J gave up 6 bases, with 8 bases separating them. Germline CDR1 is SQVTM and CDR2 is ANQGSEA. DNA of the CDR3: TGCAGCGTTGAGGGCGGGCAGACCCAGTACTTC. This encodes CSVEGGQTQYF.

The chain is built from TRBV29-1 and TRBJ2-5; the match to TRBD1 covers 9 bases. The CDR3 is 14 residues long. Germline values: CDR1 SQVTM, CDR2 ANQGSEA. The J segment lost 4 bases and the V segment lost 2 bases, leaving 5 bases of the junction unmatched. CDR3 nucleotide sequence: TGCAGCGTTGAACCCGGGACAGGGACAGAGACCCAGTACTTC. The encoded protein is CSVEPGTGTETQYF.